The present T cell receptor beta chain was sequenced within a study of early T cells in non-severe SARS-CoV-2 infection. Study overall: Sequencing of bulk RNA from unsorted whole blood was done, without chain pairing.

This clonotype was seen repeatedly, ten times or more. This CDR3 spans 14 amino acids. The germline V gene encodes CDR1 KGHDR and CDR2 SFDVKD. V lost 9 bases to trimming and J lost 1 base; unmatched junction nucleotides: 5. Tagging with unique molecular identifiers was applied to individual cDNA molecules. TCRdb re-called the 5' RACE reads with MiXCR, one entry per CDR3 protein. The sample lists tens of thousands of distinct CDR3 sequences, 8.5% to 10% seen once, with roughly 12% in the top ten. Sequencing was carried out using whole blood. The sequence was collected from an adult who was a healthcare worker with PCR-confirmed SARS-CoV-2 infection or an uninfected control (not recorded which). The chain recombines TRBV24-1 with TRBJ2-3; 8 bases are shared with TRBD1. For the CDR3, the DNA is TGTGCCACCTCCCCGGGACAGGGCACAGATACGCAGTATTTT. Its protein product is CATSPGQGTDTQYF.